In its sample, the clone carrying this T cell receptor (beta chain) was seen many times. Antigen specificity is unknown. This sample stems from a study of CD8 T cells in ankylosing spondylitis. Study-level findings and limits: Clones tied to disease were said to be significantly enriched in matched ankylosing spondylitis synovial fluid. In the blood and synovial fluid of reactive arthritis, some motif variants had been previously reported.

TCRdb reanalysed the 5' RACE reads using MiXCR and keeps one entry per CDR3 protein. This table holds 45,000 to 65,000 distinct CDR3 sequences, about 7.8% found once. This CDR3 is built from 17 residues. Trimming stripped 0 bases from V and 5 bases from J, with 18 bases between. Germline V gene sequence: CDR1 SGHDT, CDR2 YYEEEE. The chain recombines TRBV5-6 with TRBJ1-5; perhaps TRBD1 as D (6 bases). The TCR comes from a female donor with ankylosing spondylitis or in good health (not recorded which). The sequencing input was blood, either unsorted or a sorted T cell fraction (not recorded which). The CDR3 DNA follows: TGTGCCAGCAGCTTGGCACAGGGAGTATATGAGGATCAGCCCCAGCATTTT. It is translated as CASSLAQGVYEDQPQHF.